This T cell receptor (beta chain) was obtained from a study of blood T cell repertoires in COVID-19. Across the study: Sites across the United States, Italy and Spain contributed samples from acute and convalescent COVID-19. Nucleic acid was either cDNA or gDNA, and it came from T cells, B-cell-depleted T cells, or PBMCs.

This clone was seen a handful of times. Germline lookup yields CDR1 SGHTA and CDR2 FQGTGA. CDR3 length: 16 residues. V lost 2 bases and J 1 base, leaving 14 bases between the germline ends. Authors' methods: Estimation of nucleated cell counts relied on the amplification of reference gene primers. TCRdb's table, derived via immunoSEQ multiplex PCR, lists solely in-frame clones and lacks some. V, J and clone size were drawn from that table, and D and trimming were deduced from the DNA. The sample holds 150,000 to 250,000 clones, almost 85% seen once. The receptor's source is a human donor with acute or convalescent COVID-19. The donor label of this sample is uncertain. The chain combines TRBV7-3 with TRBJ1-1, with a weak D call TRBD1 (6 bases). The source material was peripheral blood. CDR3 sequence (DNA): TGTGCCAGCAGCTTATCGAATACAGGGAAGAACACTGAAGCTTTCTTT. This gives the protein CASSLSNTGKNTEAFF.